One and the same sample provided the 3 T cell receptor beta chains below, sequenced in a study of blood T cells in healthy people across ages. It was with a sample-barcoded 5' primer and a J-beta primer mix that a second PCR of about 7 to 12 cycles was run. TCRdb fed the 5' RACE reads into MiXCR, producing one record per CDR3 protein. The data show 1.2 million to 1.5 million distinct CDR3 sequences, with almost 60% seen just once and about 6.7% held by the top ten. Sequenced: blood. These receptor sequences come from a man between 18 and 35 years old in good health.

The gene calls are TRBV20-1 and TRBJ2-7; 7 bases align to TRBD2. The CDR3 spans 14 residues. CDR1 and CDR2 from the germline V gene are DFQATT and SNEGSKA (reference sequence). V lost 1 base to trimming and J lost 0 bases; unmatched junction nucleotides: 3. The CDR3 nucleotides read TGCAGTGCTAGAGGGCGGGGGTACTCCTACGAGCAGTACTTC. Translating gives CSARGRGYSYEQYF.

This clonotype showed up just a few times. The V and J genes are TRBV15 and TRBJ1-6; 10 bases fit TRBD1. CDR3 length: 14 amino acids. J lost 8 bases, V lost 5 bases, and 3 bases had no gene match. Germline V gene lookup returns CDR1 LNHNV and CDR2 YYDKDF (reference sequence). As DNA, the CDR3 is TGTGCCACCAGCCGGGACAGGGGATATTCACCCCTCCACTTT. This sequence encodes CATSRDRGYSPLHF.

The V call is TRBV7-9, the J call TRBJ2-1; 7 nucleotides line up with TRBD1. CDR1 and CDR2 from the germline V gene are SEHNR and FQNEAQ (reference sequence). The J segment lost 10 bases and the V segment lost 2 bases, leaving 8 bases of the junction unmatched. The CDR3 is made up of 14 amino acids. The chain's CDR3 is CASSLRGLSGEQFF. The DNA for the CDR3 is TGTGCCAGCAGCTTAAGGGGGCTGTCAGGGGAGCAGTTCTTC.